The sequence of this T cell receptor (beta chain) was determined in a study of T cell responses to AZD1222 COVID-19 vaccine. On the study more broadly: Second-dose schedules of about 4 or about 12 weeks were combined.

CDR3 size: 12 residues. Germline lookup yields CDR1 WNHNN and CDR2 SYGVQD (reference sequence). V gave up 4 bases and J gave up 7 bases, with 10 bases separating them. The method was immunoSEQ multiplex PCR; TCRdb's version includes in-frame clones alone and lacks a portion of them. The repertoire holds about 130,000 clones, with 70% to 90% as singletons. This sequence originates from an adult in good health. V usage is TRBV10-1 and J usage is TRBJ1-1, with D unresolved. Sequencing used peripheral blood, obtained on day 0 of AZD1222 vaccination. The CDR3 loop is CASSGTNLEAFF. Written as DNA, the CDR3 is TGCGCCAGCAGTGGTACCAACCTTGAAGCTTTCTTT.